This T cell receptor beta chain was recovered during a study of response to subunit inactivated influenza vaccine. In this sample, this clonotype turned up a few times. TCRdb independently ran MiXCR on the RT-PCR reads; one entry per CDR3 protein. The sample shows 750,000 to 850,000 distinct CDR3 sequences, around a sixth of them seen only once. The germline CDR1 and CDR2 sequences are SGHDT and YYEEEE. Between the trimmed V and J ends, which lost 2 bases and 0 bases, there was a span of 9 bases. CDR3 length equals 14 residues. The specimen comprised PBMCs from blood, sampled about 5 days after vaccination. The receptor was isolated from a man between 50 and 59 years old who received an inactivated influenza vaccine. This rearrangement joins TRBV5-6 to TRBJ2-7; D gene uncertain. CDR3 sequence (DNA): TGTGCCAGCAGCTTCATAGACGGCTCCTACGAGCAGTACTTC. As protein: CASSFIDGSYEQYF.